Listed below are T cell receptor beta chains from one sample, sequenced in a study of shared clonotypes between healthy human individuals. Clones were read by immunoSEQ multiplex PCR, and TCRdb kept only the in-frame ones, dropping some. Here the sample spans 1.4 million to 1.5 million clones, roughly 96% being singletons. The material sequenced was naive CD4+ T cells sorted from blood. The receptor source for this set is a man aged 25-40 years in good health. The CDR3 runs from the conserved cysteine through the conserved F or W. A D gene is named only where the DNA matches it firmly. Clone size appears in some rows only: once, few, many, or a class for an expanded clone.

V	size	D	J	CDR3	DNA
TRBV2	-	-	TRBJ2-5	CASSERDETQYF	TGTGCCAGCAGTGAACGGGATGAGACCCAGTACTTC
TRBV18	once	-	TRBJ1-1	CASSPPTGRAEAFF	TGTGCCAGCTCACCACCGACAGGTCGCGCTGAAGCTTTCTTT
TRBV19	-	TRBD2	TRBJ2-2	CASLAGGRPNTGELFF	TGTGCCAGCTTAGCGGGAGGGCGACCGAACACCGGGGAGCTGTTTTTT
TRBV2	-	-	TRBJ2-5	CASSVSRGETETQYF	TGTGCCAGCAGTGTTTCCAGGGGGGAGACAGAGACCCAGTACTTC
TRBV5-1	-	-	TRBJ2-3	CASSLKAGKADTQYF	TGCGCCAGCAGCTTGAAGGCCGGGAAGGCAGATACGCAGTATTTT
TRBV11-2	-	-	TRBJ1-1	CASSPRMGGTEAFF	TGTGCCAGCAGCCCACGGATGGGGGGCACTGAAGCTTTCTTT
TRBV27	-	-	TRBJ2-2	CASSLFGRGTGELFF	TGTGCCAGCAGTTTATTTGGCAGGGGCACCGGGGAGCTGTTTTTT
TRBV11-3	-	-	TRBJ2-6	CASSLGQEAGANVLTF	TGTGCCAGCAGCTTAGGACAGGAGGCTGGGGCCAACGTCCTGACTTTC
TRBV2	-	TRBD1	TRBJ1-5	CASSEFGTAPNQPQHF	TGTGCCAGCAGTGAATTTGGGACAGCACCCAATCAGCCCCAGCATTTT
TRBV7-3	-	TRBD2	TRBJ2-1	CASSAAGTSGSIEQFF	TGTGCCAGCAGCGCCGCCGGGACTAGCGGGAGCATTGAGCAGTTCTTC
TRBV29-1	-	-	TRBJ1-5	CSVAQSGDSNQPQHF	TGCAGCGTTGCGCAATCGGGGGACAGCAATCAGCCCCAGCATTTT
TRBV5-1	-	TRBD2	TRBJ2-2	CASSLAVAGGFGTGELFF	TGCGCCAGCAGCTTGGCGGTAGCGGGAGGGTTCGGCACCGGGGAGCTGTTTTTT